This is a list of T cell receptor beta chains from one sample in a study of OX40 agonist ivuxolimab in advanced cancers. Generated by immunoSEQ multiplex PCR, the TCRdb table keeps only in-frame clones and is missing some. The table has roughly 53,000 clones, roughly 84% seen once. The sample here was CD4+ or CD8+ T cells sorted from blood, taken in a trial of the OX40 agonist ivuxolimab. These receptor sequences come from an adult with an advanced solid tumor such as melanoma, head and neck, liver or kidney cancer. Each CDR3 is given with its conserved first and last residue.

>TRBV14|TRBJ2-7
CASSQVTGAAYEQYF
>TRBV6-1|TRBJ2-5
CASSYGSQETQYF
>TRBV11-3|TRBJ1-1
CASSVITGGTEAFF
>TRBV7-2|TRBJ2-3
CASSPPALSTDTQYF
>TRBV5-4|TRBJ2-7
CASSPRTGGLEQYF
>TRBV30|TRBJ1-5
CAWSGGRNQPQHF
>TRBV27|TRBJ2-7
CASSLNRMGQGVEQYF
>TRBV5-1|TRBJ2-5
CASSLEGRGVGETQYF
>TRBV19|TRBJ1-1
CASTGQEAYEAFF
>TRBV6-1|TRBJ1-1
CASSVTQGRNEAFF
>TRBV6-5|TRBJ2-4
CASSYSAGLSKNIQYF
>TRBV4-2|TRBJ2-7
CASSQGSEQYF
>TRBV27|TRBJ2-3
CASSFYPAGIGTDTQYF
>TRBV2|TRBJ2-5
CASSVRLETQYF
>TRBV6-1|TRBJ2-6
CASSERQGAPSGANVLTF
>TRBV7-2|TRBJ1-6
CASSPRTVRNSPLHF
>TRBV6-1|TRBJ1-5
CASSEGPYQPQHF
>TRBV6-5|TRBJ1-2
CASSSTTGFGYTF
>TRBV30|TRBJ2-2
CAWSVLSGPGELFF
>TRBV27|TRBJ2-2
CASGLGQRNTGELFF
>TRBV19|TRBJ2-2
CASSIKREFGGELFF
>TRBV6-5|TRBJ2-7
CASSYSSGNAYEQYF
>TRBV4-3|TRBJ2-5
CASSQEQGGRPWETQYF